This entry lists 24 T cell receptor beta chains sequenced from one sample in a study of T cell responses to AZD1222 COVID-19 vaccine. Generated by immunoSEQ multiplex PCR, the TCRdb table keeps only in-frame clones and is missing some. Here the sample spans 90,000 to 150,000 clones, more than 85% being singletons. The sequences come from peripheral blood, collected on day 0 of AZD1222 vaccination. All receptors derive from an adult in good health.

This chain uses TRBV27 with TRBJ2-3, with 12 bases matching TRBD2. The germline gives CDR1 MNHEY, CDR2 SMNVEV (reference sequence). J gave up 6 bases and V 5 bases, and 3 bases lay outside the gene matches. This CDR3 is 14 amino acids long. CDR3: CASSPGLAGDTQYF. DNA of the CDR3: TGTGCCAGCAGTCCCGGACTAGCGGGGGATACGCAGTATTTT.

The chain links TRBV5-1 to TRBJ2-7, with 8 bases identical to TRBD2. Germline V gene data show CDR1 as SGHRS and CDR2 as YFSETQ. The CDR3 sequence is 16 residues long. Trimming removed 0 bases from V and 1 base from J; junction bases left unmatched: 6. The CDR3 region has the DNA TGCGCCAGCAGCTTGGAAGCGGGAGAGTGGTCCTACGAGCAGTACTTC. This encodes CASSLEAGEWSYEQYF.

This clone appeared a few times. V usage is TRBV10-3 and J usage is TRBJ2-3; TRBD1 agrees at 7 bases. Germline V gene sequence: CDR1 ENHRY, CDR2 SYGVKD. V lost 9 bases and J lost 1; bases outside the gene matches: 4. This CDR3 region has 13 residues. CDR3 region: CAIHGQGTDTQYF. The CDR3 region has the DNA TGTGCCATTCACGGACAGGGCACAGATACGCAGTATTTT.

This clone came up once. This rearrangement joins TRBV30 to TRBJ2-7; 8 bases are a match to TRBD1. The V gene end was trimmed by 5 bases and the J gene end by 2 bases; junction bases not matched to a gene: 8. CDR1 is GTSNPN and CDR2 is SVGIG in the germline V gene (reference sequence). This CDR3 has 14 residues. This CDR3 is CAWLARQGPYEQYF. The CDR3 nucleotides read TGTGCCTGGTTAGCGAGACAGGGGCCCTACGAGCAGTACTTC.

The chain recombines TRBV19 with TRBJ1-6; 8 bases line up with TRBD1. CDR1 is LNHDA, CDR2 SQIVND, per germline (reference sequence). The CDR3 totals 16 residues. V was pared by 1 base and J by 5 bases, with 4 bases of the junction left unmatched. The CDR3 region has the DNA TGTGCCAGTAGTATAGGACAGGGGAGGAATAATTCACCCCTCCACTTT. Its protein is CASSIGQGRNNSPLHF.

This chain uses TRBV6-1 with TRBJ1-1; unclear D gene. Germline lookup yields CDR1 MNHNS and CDR2 SASEGT. The CDR3 length is 13 residues. V lost 5 bases and J 1 base, leaving 8 bases between the germline ends. CDR3 loop: CASSKEENTEAFF. DNA of the CDR3: TGTGCCAGCAGTAAAGAAGAGAACACTGAAGCTTTCTTT.

The rearrangement uses TRBV10-3 and TRBJ1-5; the D is unclear. The CDR3 is 14 amino acids. Looked up from germline, CDR1 is ENHRY and CDR2 is SYGVKD. V was cut by 10 bases and J by 1 base, with 14 bases left in between. CDR3 sequence: CATKDAGSNQPQHF. The DNA of the CDR3 is TGTGCCACCAAGGACGCAGGAAGCAATCAGCCCCAGCATTTT.

The genes are TRBV5-6 and TRBJ2-5; 9 bases agree with TRBD1. The CDR3 consists of 15 residues. In germline, CDR1 is SGHDT, CDR2 YYEEEE. The V segment lost 2 bases and the J segment 4 bases; nucleotides outside the gene matches: 6. The CDR3 spells CASSLGTGLRETQYF. As DNA, the CDR3 is TGTGCCAGCAGCTTAGGGACAGGGTTACGAGAGACCCAGTACTTC.

DNA for the CDR3: TGTGCAAGTCGCTCAGGGTATTCACCCCTCCACTTT. Its protein product is CASRSGYSPLHF. The chain has TRBV12-2 and TRBJ1-6; TRBD1 was called by the table and not checked on the DNA. TRBV12-2 is shown as a pseudogene. The CDR3 covers 12 residues.

DNA of the CDR3: TGTGCCAGCAGTTCCGGGACGGTCCAGCATTTT. It is translated as CASSSGTVQHF. The chain recombines TRBV28 with TRBJ1-5, with D possibly matching TRBD1 (5 bases). Deletions cut 4 bases from V and 12 bases from J, with 10 bases between. The CDR3 has 11 residues. Germline lookup yields CDR1 MDHEN and CDR2 SYDVKM.

The V gene is TRBV7-3, the J gene TRBJ2-3, with unresolved D. CDR1 and CDR2 (germline): SGHTA, FQGTGA. The CDR3 is 14 residues long. The V end was cut by 2 bases, the J end by 5 bases, with 11 bases between. The CDR3 DNA is TGTGCCAGCAGCTTAGTGGCGGTCCGAGATACGCAGTATTTT. This sequence encodes CASSLVAVRDTQYF. The variable domain in full, completed from reference TRBV7-3 and TRBJ2-3, reads GAGVSQTPSNKVTEKGKYVELRCDPISGHTALYWYRQSLGQGPEFLIYFQGTGAADDSGLPNDRFFAVRPEGSVSTLKIQRTERGDSAVYLCASSLVAVRDTQYFGPGTRLTVL.

V and J are TRBV4-1 and TRBJ1-2; 10 bases match TRBD1. CDR3 length: 16 amino acids. Unmatched junction bases numbered 6, after V lost 0 bases and J lost 5 bases. Germline CDR1 and CDR2: MGHRA and YSYEKL. The CDR3 reads CASSQDGTGAWYGYTF. As DNA, the CDR3 is TGCGCCAGCAGCCAAGATGGGACAGGGGCTTGGTATGGCTACACCTTC.

V gene TRBV27 combines with J gene TRBJ2-7; D possibly uses TRBD1 or TRBD2 (5 bases each). V was shortened by 5 bases and J by 0 bases, with 14 bases between the two germline ends. The length of the CDR3 is 15 residues. Per the germline V gene, CDR1 is MNHEY and CDR2 is SMNVEV (reference sequence). The CDR3 region has the DNA TGTGCCAGCAGTGCAAAAGGGACGGGCTCCTACGAGCAGTACTTC. Protein product: CASSAKGTGSYEQYF.

This chain connects TRBV9 to TRBJ1-2; the D gene is possibly TRBD1 (6 bases). Germline values: CDR1 SGDLS, CDR2 YYNGEE. V gave up 0 bases and J gave up 5 bases, with 14 bases separating them. The CDR3 runs 15 residues. The DNA of the CDR3 is TGTGCCAGCAGCGTAGATCGCGACAGGTCATATGGCTACACCTTC. Its protein product is CASSVDRDRSYGYTF.

Only one count was recorded for this clone. The chain combines TRBV6-1 with TRBJ2-2, with 7 bases aligning to TRBD1. V shed 5 bases and J 1 base; nucleotides not matched to a gene: 4. From germline, CDR1 is MNHNS and CDR2 SASEGT. This CDR3 has 15 amino acids. The DNA of the CDR3 is TGTGCCAGCAGTTTGCCAGGGGGGAACACCGGGGAGCTGTTTTTT. This gives the protein CASSLPGGNTGELFF.

In nucleotides, the CDR3 is TGTGCCAGCAGCAATTTCGAACAAGCAAACCACTATGGCTACACCTTC. This sequence encodes CASSNFEQANHYGYTF. V is TRBV21-1 and J is TRBJ1-2. TRBV21-1 is deemed a pseudogene. The CDR3 contains 16 residues.

The V gene is TRBV7-8, the J gene TRBJ2-7; 7 bases are a match to TRBD2. The CDR3 consists of 14 residues. Germline V gene sequence: CDR1 SGHVS, CDR2 FQNEAQ. V lost 2 bases, J lost 6 bases, and 7 bases stayed unmatched. Written as DNA, the CDR3 is TGTGCCAGCAGCTTATGGGCGGGAGTGGCCGAGCAGTACTTC. Translation: CASSLWAGVAEQYF. Looking up the rest from reference TRBV7-8 and TRBJ2-7 gives the full variable domain: GAGVSQSPRYKVAKRGQDVALRCDPISGHVSLFWYQQALGQGPEFLTYFQNEAQLDKSGLPSDRFFAERPEGSVSTLKIQRTQQEDSAVYLCASSLWAGVAEQYFGPGTRLTVT.

The chain links TRBV25-1 to TRBJ1-2; no clear D gene. Between the trimmed V and J ends, which lost 8 bases and 0 bases, there was a span of 4 bases. Germline values: CDR1 MGHDK, CDR2 SYGVNS. The length of the CDR3 is 11 residues. This CDR3 reads CASPTNYGYTF. CDR3 in DNA: TGTGCCAGCCCGACTAACTATGGCTACACCTTC.

The V and J genes are TRBV28 and TRBJ2-3; D possibly corresponds to TRBD1 (6 bases). V lost 2 bases and J 0 bases, leaving 9 bases between the germline ends. The V gene's germline CDR1 is MDHEN and CDR2 SYDVKM. The CDR3 is 15 amino acids. The CDR3 region is CASSLPGVSTDTQYF. The CDR3 DNA reads TGTGCCAGCAGTTTACCAGGGGTTAGCACAGATACGCAGTATTTT.

V is TRBV12-5 and J is TRBJ2-3; the D is unclear. V gave up 6 bases and J gave up 5 bases, with 9 bases separating them. The CDR3 has 12 residues. Germline V lookup: CDR1 LGHNT, CDR2 FRNRAP. The CDR3 spells CASGPRLDTQYF. CDR3 bases: TGTGCTAGTGGGCCCCGCCTAGATACGCAGTATTTT.

This chain joins TRBV19 and TRBJ1-3, with TRBD1 matching over 7 bases. CDR3 length: 16 amino acids. The V gene end was trimmed by 1 base and the J gene end by 4 bases; junction bases not matched to a gene: 7. Germline CDR1 LNHDA, CDR2 SQIVND (reference sequence). CDR3 amino acids: CASSIGDRVYGNTIYF. The CDR3 nucleotides are TGTGCCAGTAGTATAGGTGACAGGGTCTACGGAAACACCATATATTTT. Full variable domain (remainder filled in from reference TRBV19 and TRBJ1-3): DGGITQSPKYLFRKEGQNVTLSCEQNLNHDAMYWYRQDPGQGLRLIYYSQIVNDFQKGDIAEGYSVSREKKESFPLTVTSAQKNPTAFYLCASSIGDRVYGNTIYFGEGSWLTVV.

In its sample, this clone was seen once. V is TRBV27 and J is TRBJ2-1, with TRBD2 matching over 12 bases. The CDR3 covers 17 residues. Germline CDR1 MNHEY, CDR2 SMNVEV (reference sequence). J lost 8 bases, V lost 3 bases, and 11 bases had no gene match. The CDR3 loop reads CASSFRLAGGGGDEQFF. The DNA for the CDR3 is TGTGCCAGCAGTTTCCGGCTAGCGGGAGGGGGAGGCGATGAGCAGTTCTTC.

V and J are TRBV7-2 and TRBJ2-5; possible D gene TRBD1, 5 bases. In germline, CDR1 is SGHTA, CDR2 FQGNSA. V was cut by 4 bases and J by 1 base, with 10 bases left in between. The length of the CDR3 is 14 residues. CDR3 sequence reads: CASSSNQGQETQYF. The CDR3, as DNA: TGTGCCAGCAGCTCCAACCAGGGCCAAGAGACCCAGTACTTC.

This chain uses TRBV11-3 with TRBJ2-1; D uncertain. This CDR3 region has 11 residues. The germline V gene encodes CDR1 SGHNT and CDR2 YENEEA. With 5 bases removed from V and 10 bases from J, the gap between germline ends came to 9 bases. CDR3 loop: CASSPDLEQFF. The CDR3 DNA reads TGTGCCAGCAGCCCAGACCTCGAGCAGTTCTTC.